This T cell receptor beta chain derives from a study of T cell responses to AZD1222 COVID-19 vaccine. Study information: Whether given at about 4 or about 12 weeks, second doses were pooled. Findings and limits, study-wide: Most donors were white British and more were female, and clonal diversity was possibly underestimated. The peak T cell response came first, and repertoires were sampled only after it.

This CDR3 contains 13 residues. Trimming stripped 11 bases from V and 4 bases from J, with 17 bases between. CDR1 SGHTA and CDR2 FQGTGA come from the germline V gene. The protocol was immunoSEQ multiplex PCR, while the TCRdb copy is restricted to in-frame clones and leaves out a portion. Of 100,000 to 150,000 clones in the sample, approximately 88% were seen once. With respect to this clone: Antigen unknown.

The sequence derives from an adult in good health. This specimen was peripheral blood, taken on day 0 of AZD1222 vaccination. The rearrangement uses TRBV7-3 and TRBJ1-2; D is unclear. CDR3 amino acids: CAFREAMGYGYTF. CDR3 DNA sequence: TGTGCCTTCCGGGAGGCAATGGGCTATGGCTACACCTTC.